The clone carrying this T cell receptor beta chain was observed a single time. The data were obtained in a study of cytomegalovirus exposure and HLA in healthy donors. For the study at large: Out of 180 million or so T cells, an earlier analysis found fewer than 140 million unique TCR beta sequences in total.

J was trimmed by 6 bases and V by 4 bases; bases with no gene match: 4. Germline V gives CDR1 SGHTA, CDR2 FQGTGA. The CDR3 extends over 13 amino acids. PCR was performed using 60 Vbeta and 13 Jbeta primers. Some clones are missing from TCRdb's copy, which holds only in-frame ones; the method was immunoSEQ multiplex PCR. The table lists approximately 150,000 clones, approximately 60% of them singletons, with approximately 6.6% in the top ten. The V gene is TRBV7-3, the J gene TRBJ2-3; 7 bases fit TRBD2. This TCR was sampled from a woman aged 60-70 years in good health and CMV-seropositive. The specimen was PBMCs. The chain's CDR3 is CASSWGGLDTQYF. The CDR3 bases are TGTGCCAGCAGCTGGGGGGGATTGGATACGCAGTATTTT.